This T cell receptor beta chain was retrieved from a study of CD8+CD57+ T cells in acquired aplastic anemia. In the study overall: Average DNA yield from sorted CD4+ and CD8+ cells was around 3 ug. General study results and limits: Patients and healthy controls showed no significant CD8+ Simpson's diversity difference. Sharing between patients and controls was observed for roughly 29 CD8+ CDR3 sequences.

CD8+CD57+ cell expansion, shown by flow cytometry, had occurred in the patients selected for sequencing. Sampling of blood occurred while the patients had still received no therapy. The use of genomic DNA as template underpinned the TCR beta VDJ and CDR3 profiling. TCRdb itself ran the reads through MiXCR, one entry per CDR3 protein. This sample carries 400,000 to 600,000 distinct CDR3 sequences, around 30% of them seen once, and the ten largest clones take 0.82%. Points on this clonotype: Its antigen remains unidentified.

The CDR3 is 14 residues long. V lost 1 base to trimming and J lost 4 bases, with 8 bases between them. CDR1 and CDR2 from the germline V gene are SEHNR and FQNEAQ (reference sequence). Input material: sorted CD4+, CD8+, or CD8+CD57+ T cells (not recorded which) from PBMCs. The receptor was derived from a human donor with aplastic anemia. The chain is built from TRBV7-9 and TRBJ1-5, with D uncertain. The CDR3 loop is CASSLDGYNQPQHF. The CDR3, as DNA: TGTGCCAGCAGCTTAGATGGGTATAATCAGCCCCAGCATTTT.